Shown below are 32 T cell receptor beta chains from a single sample sequenced in a study of CD8+ T cells in alopecia areata (dated by TCRdb to between 2017 and 2018). The method behind the library was the immunoSEQ multiplex PCR assay. To provide template for TCR sequencing, every sample had RNA extracted and reverse transcribed into cDNA. In TCRdb, the immuneACCESS table is reduced to in-frame sequences with V and J assigned. These tables do not hold every clone; where another copy was compared, an unresolved V gene accounts for under half, and the others remain unexplained. The table for this sample lists roughly 110,000 clones, none of them counted only once. Together, the top ten hold roughly a fifth of the sample. Sequenced material: lesional skin. These receptors all stem from a C3H/HeJ mouse with alopecia areata. For this strain, the MHC haplotype is H2-k.

This clone was detected only a few times. Gene names denote mouse genes. The read ends 4 residues shy of where the CDR3 ends; the end is completed using the germline J gene. The chain joins TRBV19 to TRBJ1-1; 9 bases fit TRBD1. Per germline, CDR1 FNHDT and CDR2 SITEND (reference sequence). The CDR3 is 16 amino acids. With V trimmed by 4 bases and J by 3 bases, 10 bases remained unmatched. The CDR3 bases that were read are TGTGCCAGCAGTCCCGGCCCGGGACAGGGTGACACA. This gives the protein CASSPGPGQGDT. The full CDR3 reads CASSPGPGQGDTEVFF. Drawing the rest from reference TRBV19 and TRBJ1-1, the complete variable domain is GGIITQTPKFLIGQEGQKLTLKCQQNFNHDTMYWYRQDSGKGLRLIYYSITENDLQKGDLSEGYDASREKKSSFSLTVTSAQKNEMAVFLCASSPGPGQGDTEVFFGKGTRLTVV.

This clone was observed at least ten times. Gene names denote mouse genes. The CDR3 is cut off 4 residues early in the read; its end comes from the germline J gene. The chain combines TRBV13-3 with TRBJ2-3; TRBD2 aligns across 7 bases. V shed 7 bases and J 0 bases; nucleotides not matched to a gene: 5. The germline gives CDR1 NNHDY, CDR2 SYVADS. The CDR3 has 14 amino acids. CDR3 in amino acids: CASGGDPSAETLYF. The part of the CDR3 DNA that was read is TGTGCCAGCGGGGGGGACCCTAGTGCAGAA.

Many counts were recorded for this clone. The listed genes are named as in mouse. Coverage ceases 4 residues before the CDR3 finishes, and the germline J gene fills in the end. The genes are TRBV13-3 and TRBJ2-7, with a possible D match to TRBD2 (6 bases). V was clipped by 4 bases and J by 2 bases, with 10 bases between them. The CDR3 has 13 amino acids. Germline V lookup: CDR1 NNHDY, CDR2 SYVADS. The CDR3 DNA, read in part, is TGTGCCAGCAGTACTGGACTGCCCTAT. Its translation: CASSTGLPY. The whole CDR3 region reads CASSTGLPYEQYF.

Concerning this clone: Gene and germline names: mouse. The sequenced fragment ends 4 residues before the CDR3 boundary, so the rest is inferred from the germline J gene. The chain employs TRBV13-3 and TRBJ2-4; maybe TRBD1 (5 bases). V was pared by 0 bases and J by 2 bases, with 7 bases between. This CDR3 has 14 amino acids. Germline V gene sequence: CDR1 NNHDY, CDR2 SYVADS. The sequenced CDR3 bases are TGTGCCAGCAGTGATGAGACAGTTCAAAAC. The encoded protein is CASSDETVQN. The whole CDR3 protein is CASSDETVQNTLYF.

With regard to this clone: The listed genes are named as in mouse. Coverage ceases 4 residues before the CDR3 finishes, and the germline J gene fills in the end. The V gene is TRBV13-3, the J gene TRBJ2-1; the match to TRBD1 covers 11 bases. The CDR3 is 15 amino acids. In germline, CDR1 is NNHDY, CDR2 SYVADS. V trimming: 5 bases; J trimming: 5 bases; junction bases outside the gene matches: 6. The DNA read from the CDR3 is TGTGCCAGCAGGGACAGGGGGCGCTTCGATGCT. It specifies CASRDRGRFDA. From start to end, the CDR3 is CASRDRGRFDAEQFF.

This clone was observed a few times. The genes are named according to mouse. The read finishes 4 residues shy of the CDR3 end, and the germline J gene is used to complete it. This chain uses TRBV13-3 with TRBJ2-1; TRBD1 agrees at 9 bases. The CDR3 spans 15 residues. From germline, CDR1 is NNHDY and CDR2 SYVADS. The chain's CDR3 is CASSVDRGEVSEQFF. The DNA read from the CDR3 is TGTGCCAGCAGTGTGGACAGGGGAGAGGTCTCT.

This clone has a handful of counts. Germline and genes: mouse. The read gets to within 4 residues of the CDR3 end, and the germline J gene fills in the rest. The chain combines TRBV13-1 with TRBJ2-5; weak D call: TRBD1 (6 bases). The CDR3 totals 14 residues. Germline-derived CDR1 and CDR2 are NSHNY and SYGAGN. Trimming cost V 8 bases and J 0 bases, with 13 bases left between them. The sequenced part of the CDR3 DNA is TGTGCCAGTACCGGGACAATTAACCAAGAC. Protein product: CASTGTINQD. Given in full, the CDR3 is CASTGTINQDTQYF.

This clone was observed a few times. All gene names here are mouse names. The read ends 4 residues before the CDR3 terminus; that terminus is restored from the germline J gene. This chain joins TRBV13-3 and TRBJ2-7; the match to TRBD2 covers 8 bases. With V trimmed by 2 bases and J by 0 bases, 4 bases remained unmatched. The CDR3 is made up of 15 amino acids. CDR1 is NNHDY and CDR2 is SYVADS in the germline V gene. The CDR3 here is CASSEIGGDSYEQYF. The sequenced CDR3 bases are TGTGCCAGCAGTGAGATTGGGGGGGACTCCTAT.

This clone was detected only a few times. Here the gene names and germline are mouse. The read terminates 4 residues before the CDR3 end, so the remaining end is supplied by the germline J gene. Other nucleotide sequences from this sample produce the same CDR3. The J gene is TRBJ2-5, the V gene TRBV17; 7 nucleotides match TRBD2. This CDR3 has 14 amino acids. Looked up from germline, CDR1 is MNHDT and CDR2 is YYDKIL. The CDR3 bases that were read are TGTGCTAGCAGTAGAGACTGGGGGAAAGAC. This gives the protein CASSRDWGKD. The complete CDR3 sequence is CASSRDWGKDTQYF.

This clone was counted a few times. Germline and genes here are mouse. The read terminates 4 residues before the CDR3 end, so the remaining end is supplied by the germline J gene. V and J are TRBV13-2 and TRBJ1-1; 9 nucleotides align to TRBD1. Trimming took 0 bases from V and 1 from J; bases not matched to a gene: 4. The CDR3 has 16 amino acids. Germline CDR1 reads NNHNN; CDR2 reads SYGAGS (reference sequence). The CDR3 bases that were read are TGTGCCAGCGGTGATGCCACAGGGGGCACGAACACA. Translating it yields CASGDATGGTNT. The whole CDR3 region reads CASGDATGGTNTEVFF.

A remark on this clone: Mouse germline and gene names are used. Incomplete CDR3 DNA: TGTGCCAGCAGGGGTCCTAGGGATGCT. Translated: CASRGPRDA. The entire CDR3 sequence reads CASRGPRDAEQFF. This rearrangement joins TRBV19 to TRBJ2-1; D uncertain. The read terminates 4 residues before the CDR3 end, so the remaining end is supplied by the germline J gene. CDR3 length: 13 residues. V was clipped by 5 bases and J by 5 bases, with 11 bases between them. CDR1 is FNHDT and CDR2 is SITEND in the germline V gene (reference sequence).

This clone was seen a handful of times. Each gene name is a mouse one. The read falls 4 residues short of the CDR3 end, and the missing part is taken from the germline J gene. The gene calls are TRBV13-1 and TRBJ2-7; 7 bases match TRBD1. The germline CDR1 and CDR2 sequences are NSHNY and SYGAGN. This CDR3 is built from 15 residues. The sequenced part of the CDR3 DNA is TGTGCCAGCAGTGATGCGGGACAGAACTTTTAT. This sequence encodes CASSDAGQNFY. The whole CDR3 sequence is CASSDAGQNFYEQYF.

This clone was detected many times. Gene names follow the mouse nomenclature. The read stops 4 residues short of the end of the CDR3; the missing end is completed from the germline J gene. The chain joins TRBV1 to TRBJ1-2; 9 nucleotides match TRBD1. The V gene end was trimmed by 1 base and the J gene end by 1 base; junction bases not matched to a gene: 1. Per the germline V gene, CDR1 is NSQYPW and CDR2 is LRSPGD (reference sequence). The CDR3 loop spans 15 amino acids. Partial CDR3 DNA: TGCACCTGCAGTGCAGCGGGACAGGGAAACTCC. Amino acids: CTCSAAGQGNS. From start to end, the CDR3 is CTCSAAGQGNSDYTF. Complete variable domain (other parts from reference TRBV1 and TRBJ1-2): VTLLEQNPRWRLVPRGQAVNLRCILKNSQYPWMSWYQQDLQKQLQWLFTLRSPGDKEVKSLPGADYLATRVTDTELRLQVANMSQGRTLYCTCSAAGQGNSDYTFGSGTRLLVI.

A word on this clone: The protein in this entry is translated from the DNA; at residue 13 it differs from the protein listed in TCRdb. The gene symbols are mouse symbols. The read comes to an end 3 residues before the CDR3 does, leaving the germline J gene to fill in the end. This rearrangement joins TRBV19 to TRBJ1-3, with 12 bases aligning to TRBD1. The CDR3 loop spans 16 amino acids. In germline, CDR1 is FNHDT, CDR2 SITEND (reference sequence). The junction had 4 bases not matched to a gene; V was cut back by 3 bases and J by 3 bases. The CDR3 bases that were read are TGTGCCAGCAGTACGGGACAGGGGGCGTGTGGAAATACG. This sequence encodes CASSTGQGACGNT. The entire CDR3 reads CASSTGQGACGNTLYF.

This clone showed up just a few times. Gene names and germline refer to mouse. The CDR3 extends 4 residues past the end of the read, so its final part is completed from the germline J gene. This chain joins TRBV29 and TRBJ1-2; a weak D match, TRBD1 (5 bases). Deletions cut 6 bases from V and 2 bases from J, with 10 bases between. The germline V gene has CDR1 MSHET and CDR2 SYDVDS. The CDR3 contains 13 residues. CDR3 region: CASSLGTNSDYTF. The part of the CDR3 DNA that was read is TGTGCTAGCAGCCTGGGGACCAACTCC.

As concerns this clone: The gene names given are mouse names. The missing CDR3 end, 4 residues past where the read stops, is filled in from the germline J gene. This chain links TRBV1 with TRBJ1-2, with 8 bases that match TRBD1. The CDR3 contains 15 residues. Germline V gene lookup returns CDR1 NSQYPW and CDR2 LRSPGD (reference sequence). V lost 3 bases to trimming and J lost 1 base; unmatched junction nucleotides: 4. The CDR3 loop reads CTCSADREGNSDYTF. The covered CDR3 bases are TGCACCTGCAGTGCGGACAGGGAGGGAAACTCC.

This clone was observed a few times. Only one base separates this from a far larger clonotype, so it likely reflects a read error. The gene symbols are mouse symbols. The read stops 4 residues short of the end of the CDR3; the missing end is completed from the germline J gene. The rearrangement links TRBV13-1 to TRBJ2-1; 8 bases are a match to TRBD1. Germline-derived CDR1 and CDR2 are NSHNY and SYGAGN. Trimming took 5 bases from V and 5 from J; bases not matched to a gene: 0. CDR3 length: 12 residues. CDR3 region: CASRTGDAEQFF. The sequenced CDR3 bases are TGTGCCAGCAGGACAGGGGATGCT.

This clone has at least ten counts. Mouse germline and gene names are used. The CDR3 goes on 4 residues after the read ends, and that part is filled in from the germline J gene. J is TRBJ2-1 and V is TRBV13-3, with a weak D call TRBD2 (6 bases). This CDR3 comprises 14 residues. V shed 5 bases and J shed 1 base, with 10 bases lying between them. Germline loops: CDR1 NNHDY, CDR2 SYVADS. The CDR3 bases that were read are TGTGCCAGCAGGGGGGACTTGAACTATGCT. Amino acids: CASRGDLNYA. From start to end, the CDR3 is CASRGDLNYAEQFF.

This clone appeared many times. These gene names are mouse names. The read terminates 4 residues ahead of where the CDR3 ends, so the germline J gene completes it. J is TRBJ2-1 and V is TRBV5; 7 positions match TRBD2. Germline CDR1 LGHNA, CDR2 YNLKQL (reference sequence). V was pared by 0 bases and J by 4 bases, with 0 bases of the junction left unmatched. The CDR3 length is 14 residues. The covered CDR3 bases are TGTGCCAGCAGCCAAGACTGGGGGTATGCT. Translating gives CASSQDWGYA. The full-length CDR3 reads as CASSQDWGYAEQFF.

On this clone: Gene names are mouse gene names. The CDR3 end falls 4 residues outside the read, so it is completed with the germline J gene. The chain is built from TRBV1 and TRBJ2-5; 7 bases map to TRBD1. The CDR3 totals 15 residues. Trimming at V came to 6 bases and at J to 0 bases, leaving 6 bases not matched to a gene. Germline V gene lookup returns CDR1 NSQYPW and CDR2 LRSPGD (reference sequence). Incomplete CDR3 DNA: TGCACCTGCAGGAGACAGGGAATTAACCAAGAC. Amino acid sequence: CTCRRQGINQD. The entire CDR3 protein reads CTCRRQGINQDTQYF.

Remarks on this clone: Mouse gene names and germline throughout. The CDR3 goes on 4 residues after the read ends, and that part is filled in from the germline J gene. The chain couples TRBV13-3 to TRBJ2-1; D perhaps matches TRBD2 (6 bases). Germline CDR1 is NNHDY and CDR2 is SYVADS. The CDR3 consists of 14 residues. The V end lost 1 base, the J end lost 4 bases, and 9 bases lay between the germline ends. The CDR3 loop reads CASSDNWEYAEQFF. CDR3 DNA (partial): TGTGCCAGCAGTGATAACTGGGAGTATGCT.

This clone was counted a few times. Mouse gene names apply. The CDR3 end falls 4 residues outside the read, so it is completed with the germline J gene. The chain uses TRBV17 and TRBJ2-1; D remains unclear. The V end lost 2 bases, the J end lost 0 bases, and 8 bases lay between the germline ends. Germline CDR1 MNHDT, CDR2 YYDKIL. CDR3 length: 15 amino acids. This CDR3 reads CASSRPDNNYAEQFF. The CDR3 bases that were read are TGTGCTAGCAGTAGACCCGACAATAACTATGCT.

Of note for this clone: All gene names here are mouse names. The CDR3 end lies 4 residues beyond the end of the read and is filled in from the germline J gene. The chain combines TRBV13-3 with TRBJ1-1; 9 nucleotides match TRBD1. Trimming took 3 bases from V and 1 from J; bases not matched to a gene: 4. CDR1 is NNHDY, CDR2 SYVADS, per germline. CDR3 length: 15 amino acids. CDR3 sequence reads: CASSARTGANTEVFF. CDR3 bases read: TGTGCCAGCAGTGCCAGGACAGGGGCGAACACA.

As concerns this clone: Each gene name is a mouse one. The read terminates 4 residues ahead of where the CDR3 ends, so the germline J gene completes it. The chain employs TRBV16 and TRBJ2-7, with D tentatively TRBD1 (6 bases). The V gene's germline CDR1 is SGHSA and CDR2 FRNQAP. CDR3 length: 13 residues. The CDR3 spells CASSLEQGYEQYF. The sequenced CDR3 bases are TGTGCAAGCAGCTTGGAGCAGGGGTAT.

This clone was seen a few times. Mouse germline and gene names are used. The read gets to within 4 residues of the CDR3 end, and the germline J gene fills in the rest. The chain uses TRBV19 and TRBJ2-7, with TRBD2 matching 10 bases. Germline loops: CDR1 FNHDT, CDR2 SITEND (reference sequence). The J segment lost 2 bases and the V segment lost 2 bases, leaving 4 bases of the junction unmatched. This CDR3 region has 15 residues. Partial CDR3 DNA: TGTGCCAGCAGTATTTCTGGGGGGGCAACCTAT. It translates to CASSISGGATY. The whole CDR3 sequence is CASSISGGATYEQYF.

The table lists this clone with a few counts. Each gene name is a mouse one. CDR3 residues: CASSDRDGGDTQYF. The DNA read from the CDR3 is TGTGCCAGCAGCGACCGGGACGGGGGGGAC. V gene TRBV13-3 combines with J gene TRBJ2-5, with a weak D call TRBD2 (6 bases). Read sequence stops 4 residues before the CDR3 end, and the germline J gene provides the missing end. Germline loops: CDR1 NNHDY, CDR2 SYVADS. The CDR3 runs 14 residues.

This clone showed up just a few times. Germline and genes here are mouse. With the read ending 4 residues before the CDR3 end, the germline J gene is used to fill in that end. The gene calls are TRBV13-3 and TRBJ2-5, with 12 bases identical to TRBD2. Germline V gene data show CDR1 as NNHDY and CDR2 as SYVADS. The CDR3 length is 16 residues. V shed 3 bases and J 2 bases; nucleotides not matched to a gene: 4. CDR3 DNA (partial): TGTGCCAGCAGTGCGGGACTGGGGGGAGTCCAAGAC. It codes for CASSAGLGGVQD. The complete CDR3 reads CASSAGLGGVQDTQYF.

The table lists this clone with a few counts. Mouse gene names and germline throughout. Incomplete CDR3 DNA: TGTGCCAGCAGTGATGAGGGTTACTCCTAT. This codes for CASSDEGYSY. The complete CDR3 sequence is CASSDEGYSYEQYF. The chain carries TRBV13-1 and TRBJ2-7; no definite D call. The read comes to an end 4 residues before the CDR3 does, leaving the germline J gene to fill in the end. The germline CDR1 and CDR2 sequences are NSHNY and SYGAGN. The CDR3 extends over 14 amino acids. Trimming took 0 bases from V and 0 from J, leaving 7 bases between them.

This clone was found many times. Mouse germline and gene names are used. The sequence runs out 4 residues before the end of the CDR3; the remainder is reconstructed from the germline J gene. Other DNA variants within this sample encode the same CDR3. The V gene is TRBV13-3, the J gene TRBJ1-2; TRBD1 matches 10 bases. There are 14 residues in the CDR3. J gave up 4 bases and V 4 bases, and 4 bases lay outside the gene matches. Germline assignment: CDR1 NNHDY and CDR2 SYVADS. CDR3 in amino acids: CASSPTGGSSDYTF. Incomplete CDR3 DNA: TGTGCCAGCAGTCCGACAGGGGGCAGCTCC.

This clone was picked up a small number of times. Mouse gene names and germline throughout. Partial CDR3 DNA: TGTGCCAGCAGTGATACCGGGACTTCTACTTAT. Residues: CASSDTGTSTY. The full CDR3 sequence reads CASSDTGTSTYEQYF. The chain joins TRBV13-3 to TRBJ2-7; tentative D call: TRBD2 (6 bases). The read terminates 4 residues before the CDR3 end, so the remaining end is supplied by the germline J gene. The germline V gene has CDR1 NNHDY and CDR2 SYVADS. This CDR3 has 15 residues.

This clone was seen a handful of times. Genes here carry mouse names. The read finishes 4 residues shy of the CDR3 end, and the germline J gene is used to complete it. This chain connects TRBV13-3 to TRBJ1-4, with a weak D call TRBD1 (6 bases). The germline V gene encodes CDR1 NNHDY and CDR2 SYVADS. V lost 4 bases and J lost 3, with 10 bases in between. This CDR3 region has 14 residues. CDR3 sequence: CASSITGPNERLFF. The DNA read from the CDR3 is TGTGCCAGCAGTATCACAGGGCCCAACGAA.

This clone turned up a few times. The listed genes are named as in mouse. The missing CDR3 end, 4 residues past where the read stops, is filled in from the germline J gene. This chain connects TRBV1 to TRBJ2-1, with TRBD2 as a possible D gene (5 bases). CDR1 and CDR2 from the germline V gene are NSQYPW and LRSPGD (reference sequence). V lost 0 bases, J lost 6 bases, and 9 bases lay in between. The CDR3 spans 14 residues. The CDR3 bases that were read are TGCACCTGCAGTGCAGAAGGCTGGGTTGCT. Protein product: CTCSAEGWVA. In full, the CDR3 reads CTCSAEGWVAEQFF.